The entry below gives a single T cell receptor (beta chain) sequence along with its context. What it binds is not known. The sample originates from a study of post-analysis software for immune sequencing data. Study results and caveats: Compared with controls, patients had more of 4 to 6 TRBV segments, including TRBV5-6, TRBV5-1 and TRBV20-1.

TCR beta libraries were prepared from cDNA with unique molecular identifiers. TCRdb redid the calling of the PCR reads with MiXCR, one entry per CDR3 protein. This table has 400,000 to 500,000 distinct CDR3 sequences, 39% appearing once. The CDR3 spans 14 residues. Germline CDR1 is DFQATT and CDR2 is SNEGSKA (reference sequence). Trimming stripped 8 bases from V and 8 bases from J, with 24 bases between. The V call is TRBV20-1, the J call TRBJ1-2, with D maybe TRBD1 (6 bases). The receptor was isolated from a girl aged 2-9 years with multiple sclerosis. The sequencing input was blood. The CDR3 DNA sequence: TGCAGTTCTATCTCTCTAACAGGGCTTGAGGGCTACACCTTC. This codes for CSSISLTGLEGYTF.